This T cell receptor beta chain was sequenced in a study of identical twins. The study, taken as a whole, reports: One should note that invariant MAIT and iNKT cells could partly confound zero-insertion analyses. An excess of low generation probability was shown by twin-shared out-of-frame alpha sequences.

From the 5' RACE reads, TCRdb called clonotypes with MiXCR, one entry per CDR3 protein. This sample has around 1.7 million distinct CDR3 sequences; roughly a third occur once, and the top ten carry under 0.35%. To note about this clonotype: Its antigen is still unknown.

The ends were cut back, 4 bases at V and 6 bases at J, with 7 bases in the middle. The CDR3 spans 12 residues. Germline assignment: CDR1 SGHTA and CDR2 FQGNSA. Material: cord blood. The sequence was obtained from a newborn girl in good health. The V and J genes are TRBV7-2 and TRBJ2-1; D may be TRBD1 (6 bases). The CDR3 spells CASSYRANEQFF. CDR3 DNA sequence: TGTGCCAGCAGCTACAGGGCCAATGAGCAGTTCTTC.